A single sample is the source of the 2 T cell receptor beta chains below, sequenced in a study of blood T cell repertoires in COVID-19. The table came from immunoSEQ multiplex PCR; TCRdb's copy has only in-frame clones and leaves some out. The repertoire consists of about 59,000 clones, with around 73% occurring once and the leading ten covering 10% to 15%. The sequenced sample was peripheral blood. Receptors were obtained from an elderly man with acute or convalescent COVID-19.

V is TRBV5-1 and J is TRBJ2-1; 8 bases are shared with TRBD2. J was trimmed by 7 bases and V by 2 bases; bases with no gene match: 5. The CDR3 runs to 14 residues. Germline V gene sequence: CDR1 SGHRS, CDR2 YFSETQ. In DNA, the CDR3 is TGCGCCAGCAGCTTCGGACTAGCAGCAAATGAGCAGTTCTTC. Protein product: CASSFGLAANEQFF.

The CDR3 DNA sequence: TGTGCCAGCATGGATAGCGGGAGGGCCGCGGATACGCAGTATTTT. Its translation is CASMDSGRAADTQYF. This rearrangement joins TRBV11-3 to TRBJ2-3; TRBD2 matches 11 bases. Germline CDR1 SGHNT, CDR2 YENEEA. The junction had 9 bases not matched to a gene; V was cut back by 7 bases and J by 6 bases. This CDR3 region has 15 residues.